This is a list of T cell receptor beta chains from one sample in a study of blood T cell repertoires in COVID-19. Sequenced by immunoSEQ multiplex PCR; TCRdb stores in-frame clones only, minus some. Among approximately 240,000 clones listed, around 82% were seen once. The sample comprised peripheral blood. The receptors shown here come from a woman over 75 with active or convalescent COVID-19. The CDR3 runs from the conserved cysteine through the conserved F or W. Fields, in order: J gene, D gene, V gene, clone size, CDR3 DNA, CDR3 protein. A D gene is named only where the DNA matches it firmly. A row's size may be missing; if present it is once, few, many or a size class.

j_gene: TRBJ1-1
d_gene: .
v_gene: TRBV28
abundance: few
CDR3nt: TGTGCCACTAGGGACTACACTGAAGCTTTCTTT
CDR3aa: CATRDYTEAFF

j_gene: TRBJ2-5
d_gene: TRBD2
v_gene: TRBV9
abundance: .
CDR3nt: TGTGCCAGCAGCGTAGGGATAGCGGGGTTTCAAGAGACCCAGTACTTC
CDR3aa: CASSVGIAGFQETQYF

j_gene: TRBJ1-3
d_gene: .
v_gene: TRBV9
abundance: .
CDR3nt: TGTGCCAGCAGCGTAGTGGAGGGAGCCGGAAACACCATATATTTT
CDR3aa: CASSVVEGAGNTIYF

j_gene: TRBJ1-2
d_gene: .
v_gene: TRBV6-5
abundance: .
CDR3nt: TGTGCCGCGACAACAGCTAACTATGGCTACACCTTC
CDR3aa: CAATTANYGYTF

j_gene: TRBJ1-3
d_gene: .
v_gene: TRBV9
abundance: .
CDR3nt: TGTGCCAGCAGCCCTACGCACGGTGCTGTTAACACCATATATTTT
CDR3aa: CASSPTHGAVNTIYF

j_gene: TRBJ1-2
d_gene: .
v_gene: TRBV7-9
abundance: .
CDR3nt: TGTGCCAGCAGCACCCAAACCGGGGGTGGATCATATGGCTACACCTTC
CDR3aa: CASSTQTGGGSYGYTF

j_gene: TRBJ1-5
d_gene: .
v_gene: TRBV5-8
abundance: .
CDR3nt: TGTGCCAGCAGCAGGCAGGGAAGAGACAATCAGCCCCAGCATTTT
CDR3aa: CASSRQGRDNQPQHF

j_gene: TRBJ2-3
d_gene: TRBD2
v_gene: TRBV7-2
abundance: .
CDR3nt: TGTGCCAGCAGCCCGGGGACTAGCTTCGATACGCAGTATTTT
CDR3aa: CASSPGTSFDTQYF

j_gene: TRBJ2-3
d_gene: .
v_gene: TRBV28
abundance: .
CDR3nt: TGTGCCAGCAGTTTCTCGGGTGCTAGCACAGATACGCAGTATTTT
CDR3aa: CASSFSGASTDTQYF

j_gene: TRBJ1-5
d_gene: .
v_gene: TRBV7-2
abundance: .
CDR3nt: TGTGCCAGCAGCTCCCCCGGAGGGAGAAGCAATCAGCCCCAGCATTTT
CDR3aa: CASSSPGGRSNQPQHF

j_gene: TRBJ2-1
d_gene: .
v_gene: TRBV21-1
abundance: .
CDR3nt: TGTGCCAGCAGCAAAGGCCCCCCGGTAGAGAGGGATGAGCAGTTCTTC
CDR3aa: CASSKGPPVERDEQFF

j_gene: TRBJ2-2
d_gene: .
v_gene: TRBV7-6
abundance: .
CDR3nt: TGTGCCAGCAGCTCACCGATTGGGGAACAGGGTGGTCCAAACACCGGGGAGCTGTTTTTT
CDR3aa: CASSSPIGEQGGPNTGELFF